The 27 T cell receptor beta chains listed next were all sequenced from one sample in a study of CD4 T cells in relation to SARS-CoV-2 and coronaviruses. TCRdb's copy holds only in-frame clones and misses some; the assay was immunoSEQ multiplex PCR. The sample shows about 59,000 clones, more than 80% of them seen only once. The unexposed donors gave CD4+ T cells in about 2011-2019, prior to COVID-19. Sequencing input: memory CD4+ T cells from PBMCs. The receptors derive from a human donor in good health.

V is TRBV2 and J is TRBJ2-3; TRBD2 agrees at 15 bases. This CDR3 is 22 amino acids long. Trimming at V came to 7 bases and at J to 0 bases, leaving 20 bases not matched to a gene. Looked up from germline, CDR1 is SNHLY and CDR2 is FYNNEI. The CDR3 nucleotides read TGTGCCAGCAAACTCCGGGGACTAGCGGGAGGTGCGGTGACGGGTAGCACAGATACGCAGTATTTT. It codes for CASKLRGLAGGAVTGSTDTQYF.

The chain recombines TRBV27 with TRBJ2-2, with a tentative D call TRBD2 (6 bases). This CDR3 is 14 amino acids long. The V gene lost 8 bases and the J gene lost 3 bases, with 13 bases spanning the gap. Germline V gene sequence: CDR1 MNHEY, CDR2 SMNVEV (reference sequence). The CDR3 loop is CASGRDFYTGELFF. DNA of the CDR3: TGTGCCAGCGGCCGGGACTTCTACACCGGGGAGCTGTTTTTT.

This clone was recorded once. The chain is built from TRBV19 and TRBJ2-1; no clear D. This CDR3 contains 11 residues. Germline CDR1 and CDR2: LNHDA and SQIVND (reference sequence). The ends were cut back, 3 bases at V and 10 bases at J, with 7 bases in the middle. The CDR3 loop reads CASSMGLEQFF. The CDR3 nucleotides read TGTGCCAGTAGTATGGGCTTGGAGCAGTTCTTC.

This chain connects TRBV29-1 to TRBJ2-1, with 8 bases that match TRBD1. This CDR3 region has 14 residues. Germline lookup yields CDR1 SQVTM and CDR2 ANQGSEA. The V gene end was trimmed by 8 bases and the J gene end by 3 bases; junction bases not matched to a gene: 9. The CDR3 coding sequence is TGCAGCATCCGGACAGGGTTCGACTACAATGAGCAGTTCTTC. It specifies CSIRTGFDYNEQFF.

This chain connects TRBV19 to TRBJ2-3; D gene ambiguous. The CDR3 has 15 residues. Germline values: CDR1 LNHDA, CDR2 SQIVND (reference sequence). Trimming pared 3 bases from V and 2 bases from J, leaving 12 bases between. CDR3 residues: CASSIQRSVTDTQYF. In nucleotides, the CDR3 is TGTGCCAGTAGTATCCAGAGGTCCGTCACAGATACGCAGTATTTT. Full variable domain (outside the CDR3, taken from reference TRBV19 and TRBJ2-3): DGGITQSPKYLFRKEGQNVTLSCEQNLNHDAMYWYRQDPGQGLRLIYYSQIVNDFQKGDIAEGYSVSREKKESFPLTVTSAQKNPTAFYLCASSIQRSVTDTQYFGPGTRLTVL.

V gene TRBV18 combines with J gene TRBJ2-1; no reliable D call. The CDR3 has 13 amino acids. Germline V gives CDR1 KGHSH, CDR2 LQKENI. Trimming shortened V by 2 bases and J by 8 bases, and 10 bases separated the two germline ends. CDR3 protein: CASSPILGDEQFF. The CDR3 region has the DNA TGTGCCAGCTCACCAATCCTTGGGGATGAGCAGTTCTTC.

This rearrangement joins TRBV12-5 to TRBJ2-5, with D tentatively TRBD2 (7 bases). Trimming took off 1 base at V and 7 bases at J, with 22 bases between the two ends. Per germline, CDR1 LGHNT and CDR2 FRNRAP. The CDR3 has 17 amino acids. The CDR3 DNA follows: TGTGCTAGTGGTTTGGAGGTGGTTGCGGGGGCTGCGGGGACCCAGTACTTC. As protein: CASGLEVVAGAAGTQYF. Full variable domain (remainder filled in from reference TRBV12-5 and TRBJ2-5): DARVTQTPRHKVTEMGQEVTMRCQPILGHNTVFWYRQTMMQGLELLAYFRNRAPLDDSGMPKDRFSAEMPDATLATLKIQPSEPRDSAVYFCASGLEVVAGAAGTQYFGPGTRLLVL.

About this clone itself: The germline gene is not matched at one end of the junction; a read error may be the cause. The chain couples TRBV28 to TRBJ1-3; TRBD1 aligns across 7 bases. This CDR3 has 16 residues. The germline V gene has CDR1 MDHEN and CDR2 SYDVKM. CDR3 sequence reads: CASNLGDRVRGNTIYF. The DNA for the CDR3 is TGTGCCAGCAATTTAGGAGACAGGGTGAGAGGAAACACCATATATTTT.

The chain is built from TRBV5-1 and TRBJ2-7; 11 bases fit TRBD1. Unmatched junction bases numbered 5, after V lost 4 bases and J lost 5 bases. The V gene's germline CDR1 is SGHRS and CDR2 YFSETQ. The CDR3 extends over 14 amino acids. The CDR3 loop reads CASSGGQGDHEQYF. DNA for the CDR3: TGCGCCAGCAGCGGGGGACAGGGGGACCACGAGCAGTACTTC. The full variable domain, in which reference TRBV5-1 and TRBJ2-7 provide the parts outside the CDR3, is KAGVTQTPRYLIKTRGQQVTLSCSPISGHRSVSWYQQTPGQGLQFLFEYFSETQRNKGNFPGRFSGRQFSNSRSEMNVSTLELGDSALYLCASSGGQGDHEQYFGPGTRLTVT.

The CDR3 DNA sequence: TGTGCCAGCAGTAATACAGGGGGACCCGCACCCCTCCACTTT. It yields the protein CASSNTGGPAPLHF. V is TRBV27 and J is TRBJ1-6; TRBD1 agrees at 8 bases. V lost 5 bases, J lost 11 bases, and 8 bases stayed unmatched. The length of the CDR3 is 14 residues. CDR1 is MNHEY and CDR2 is SMNVEV in the germline V gene (reference sequence).

The V and J genes are TRBV19 and TRBJ2-1, with 10 positions matching TRBD1. Trimming removed 4 bases from V and 8 bases from J; junction bases left unmatched: 5. CDR3 size: 14 residues. Germline V gene lookup returns CDR1 LNHDA and CDR2 SQIVND (reference sequence). The CDR3 is CASSRDRGRDEQFF. CDR3 bases: TGTGCCAGTAGTAGGGACAGGGGAAGGGATGAGCAGTTCTTC.

The V gene is TRBV6-5, the J gene TRBJ1-4; 8 nucleotides line up with TRBD1. Germline-derived CDR1 and CDR2 are MNHEY and SVGAGI. The CDR3 is 14 residues long. The V segment lost 6 bases and the J segment 8 bases; nucleotides outside the gene matches: 8. CDR3 protein: CASRRGQESEKLFF. The CDR3 nucleotides are TGTGCCAGCAGGCGGGGACAGGAGAGCGAAAAACTGTTTTTT.

The V call is TRBV14, the J call TRBJ2-5; TRBD2 agrees at 11 bases. From germline, CDR1 is SGHDN and CDR2 FVKESK. Trimming at V came to 5 bases and at J to 4 bases, leaving 15 bases not matched to a gene. The CDR3 is made up of 18 amino acids. Here the CDR3 reads CASSAESTSGSSRETQYF. The CDR3 DNA reads as TGTGCCAGCAGCGCGGAGTCCACTAGCGGGAGTTCAAGAGAGACCCAGTACTTC.

This rearrangement joins TRBV2 to TRBJ2-7; D gene ambiguous. The germline V gene has CDR1 SNHLY and CDR2 FYNNEI. V was cut by 11 bases and J by 5 bases, with 13 bases left in between. This CDR3 is 11 amino acids long. Here the CDR3 DNA reads TGTGCCGGCGAGGCGAGGAACGAGCAGTACTTC. It specifies CAGEARNEQYF. Supplemented by reference TRBV2 and TRBJ2-7, the full variable domain reads EPEVTQTPSHQVTQMGQEVILRCVPISNHLYFYWYRQILGQKVEFLVSFYNNEISEKSEIFDDQFSVERPDGSNFTLKIRSTKLEDSAMYFCAGEARNEQYFGPGTRLTVT.

V gene TRBV5-1 combines with J gene TRBJ2-2; 10 bases are shared with TRBD1. The germline CDR1 and CDR2 sequences are SGHRS and YFSETQ. The length of the CDR3 is 16 residues. The V and J ends lost 5 bases and 5 bases, in that order; junction bases with no gene match: 9. The CDR3 sequence is CASRGQGREQTGELFF. CDR3 sequence (DNA): TGCGCCAGCAGGGGACAGGGGCGCGAACAAACCGGGGAGCTGTTTTTT.

The chain joins TRBV5-1 to TRBJ2-2, with D possibly being TRBD1 or TRBD2 (5 bases each). The V end was cut by 2 bases, the J end by 9 bases, with 20 bases between. The CDR3 covers 16 residues. Germline CDR1 SGHRS, CDR2 YFSETQ. The CDR3 reads CASSFVLGVTIRELFF. CDR3 DNA: TGCGCCAGCAGCTTTGTGCTAGGGGTGACTATCCGGGAGCTGTTTTTT.

The rearrangement uses TRBV11-2 and TRBJ2-5; D possibly uses TRBD1 or TRBD2 (7 bases each). The CDR3 totals 16 residues. Germline V gene lookup returns CDR1 SGHAT and CDR2 FQNNGV. The V and J ends lost 1 base and 4 bases respectively, with 16 bases between them. DNA for the CDR3: TGTGCCAGCAGCTTAGTGCCGACAGGGAGGGGAGAGACCCAGTACTTC. Protein: CASSLVPTGRGETQYF.

This clone was detected a few times. The chain recombines TRBV7-9 with TRBJ2-3, with D perhaps matching TRBD1 (6 bases). The CDR3 extends over 15 amino acids. Trimming left V 3 bases short and J 4 bases short, with 14 bases between. Germline V gives CDR1 SEHNR, CDR2 FQNEAQ (reference sequence). Here the CDR3 DNA reads TGTGCCAGCAGCTTTGGGCAGGGGATCGCAGATACGCAGTATTTT. It yields the protein CASSFGQGIADTQYF. The entire variable domain, with the rest obtained from reference TRBV7-9 and TRBJ2-3, is as follows: DTGVSQNPRHKITKRGQNVTFRCDPISEHNRLYWYRQTLGQGPEFLTYFQNEAQLEKSRLLSDRFSAERPKGSFSTLEIQRTEQGDSAMYLCASSFGQGIADTQYFGPGTRLTVL.

This clone was recorded once. V usage is TRBV27 and J usage is TRBJ2-7, with TRBD2 identical over 11 bases. The V gene's germline CDR1 is MNHEY and CDR2 SMNVEV (reference sequence). This CDR3 is built from 18 residues. The V gene end was trimmed by 4 bases and the J gene end by 1 base; junction bases not matched to a gene: 12. The chain's CDR3 is CASSSLGLAGMLSYEQYF. The CDR3 bases are TGTGCCAGCAGTTCCTTAGGACTAGCGGGCATGTTGTCCTACGAGCAGTACTTC.

This clone was detected only once. The chain links TRBV15 to TRBJ2-1; perhaps D is TRBD1 or TRBD2 (5 bases each). This CDR3 is built from 16 residues. V lost 5 bases, J lost 6 bases, and 20 bases lay in between. CDR1 is LNHNV, CDR2 YYDKDF, per germline (reference sequence). CDR3 amino acids: CATSVTRDQTGNEQFF. The CDR3 DNA is TGTGCCACCAGCGTTACCCGGGACCAAACAGGCAATGAGCAGTTCTTC.

The chain joins TRBV4-2 to TRBJ2-2; 7 nucleotides agree with TRBD1. Trimming took 4 bases from V and 11 from J; bases not matched to a gene: 7. In germline, CDR1 is LGHNA, CDR2 YNFKEQ. The CDR3 loop spans 13 amino acids. DNA for the CDR3: TGTGCCAGCAGCCCCCAGGGGACAGACGAGCTGTTTTTT. Protein product: CASSPQGTDELFF.

The V and J genes are TRBV9 and TRBJ1-4; perhaps TRBD1 as D (6 bases). Germline CDR1 reads SGDLS; CDR2 reads YYNGEE. With 0 bases removed from V and 8 bases from J, the gap between germline ends came to 17 bases. The CDR3 spans 16 residues. The CDR3 DNA reads TGTGCCAGCAGCGTAGGTTCAACAGGGAACTACGAAAAACTGTTTTTT. Translating it yields CASSVGSTGNYEKLFF.

This chain connects TRBV7-9 to TRBJ1-6, with D unresolved. The CDR3 sequence is 15 residues long. Deletions cut 8 bases from V and 5 bases from J, with 16 bases between. Germline CDR1 reads SEHNR; CDR2 reads FQNEAQ (reference sequence). CDR3 sequence reads: CASSPSGPHNSPLHF. The CDR3 DNA sequence: TGTGCCAGCTCCCCAAGCGGGCCCCATAATTCACCCCTCCACTTT. The whole variable domain, remainder taken from reference TRBV7-9 and TRBJ1-6, is DTGVSQNPRHKITKRGQNVTFRCDPISEHNRLYWYRQTLGQGPEFLTYFQNEAQLEKSRLLSDRFSAERPKGSFSTLEIQRTEQGDSAMYLCASSPSGPHNSPLHFGNGTRLTVT.

The chain combines TRBV5-1 with TRBJ2-7, with TRBD1 matching 7 bases. Germline V gene lookup returns CDR1 SGHRS and CDR2 YFSETQ. V shed 1 base, J shed 2 bases, and the junction held 3 bases outside the gene matches. This CDR3 is built from 14 residues. This CDR3 reads CASSLQGDTYEQYF. CDR3 sequence (DNA): TGCGCCAGCAGCTTGCAGGGGGACACCTACGAGCAGTACTTC.

CDR3 coding DNA: TGTGCCAGCAGTTTACACTCAGGACGGGTTGAAGCTTTCTTT. It yields the protein CASSLHSGRVEAFF. The J gene is TRBJ1-1, the V gene TRBV27; the D is unclear. V lost 2 bases to trimming and J lost 7 bases, with 14 bases between them. This CDR3 comprises 14 residues. In germline, CDR1 is MNHEY, CDR2 SMNVEV (reference sequence).

The chain uses TRBV1 and TRBJ2-7; the table's D call of TRBD2 was not tested on the DNA. TRBV1 is recorded as a pseudogene. The CDR3 totals 20 residues. The CDR3 here is CTSSQEERTSGRAGKYEQYF. The CDR3 DNA reads TGCACCAGCAGCCAAGAAGAAAGGACTAGCGGGAGGGCCGGGAAGTACGAGCAGTACTTC.

The rearrangement uses TRBV7-3 and TRBJ2-1, with a tentative D call TRBD1 (6 bases). From germline, CDR1 is SGHTA and CDR2 FQGTGA. This CDR3 has 16 residues. V dropped 1 base and J dropped 5 bases, with 15 bases sitting between them. The chain's CDR3 is CASSLMGAIGDNEQFF. DNA of the CDR3: TGTGCCAGCAGCTTAATGGGGGCCATCGGGGACAATGAGCAGTTCTTC.